This T cell receptor (beta chain) was observed in a study of long-term antiretroviral therapy in people with HIV. Overall study: About a decade before 2015, the earliest samples were taken when ART was typically delayed. Overall study findings and caveats: Clones showing expansion before ART dominated the repertoire at all time points.

Regarding this clone: Its matching antigen is unknown.

The samples comprised roughly 0.9-10 million cryopreserved PBMC ahead of DNA extraction. J was trimmed by 5 bases and V by 9 bases; bases with no gene match: 9. There are 13 residues in the CDR3. CDR1 and CDR2 from the germline V gene are MRHNA and SNTAGT. Version v3.0 of the immunoSEQ assay ran at survey level. Sequencing efforts were directed toward roughly 40,000-55,000 T-cell genomes per sample. TCRdb's table, derived via immunoSEQ multiplex PCR, lists solely in-frame clones and lacks some. The sample consists of about 20,000 clones, roughly 92% of them appearing once. This receptor was identified in a woman aged 50 to 60 with HIV. Sample: unsorted PBMCs, taken 4.4 years after starting antiretroviral therapy. This chain uses TRBV6-4 with TRBJ2-5; 7 bases line up with TRBD1. CDR3 nucleotide sequence: TGTGCCAGTTCAAGGGGGCCAGGGGAGACCCAGTACTTC. It yields the protein CASSRGPGETQYF.